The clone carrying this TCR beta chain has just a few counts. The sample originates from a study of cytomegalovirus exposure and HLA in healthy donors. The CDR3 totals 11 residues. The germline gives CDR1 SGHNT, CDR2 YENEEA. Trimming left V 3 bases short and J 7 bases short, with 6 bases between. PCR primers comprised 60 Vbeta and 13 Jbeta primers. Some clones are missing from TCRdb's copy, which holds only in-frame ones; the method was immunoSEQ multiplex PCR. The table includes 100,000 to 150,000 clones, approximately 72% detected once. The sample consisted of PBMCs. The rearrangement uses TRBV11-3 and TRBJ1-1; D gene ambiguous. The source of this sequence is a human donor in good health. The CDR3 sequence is CASSFFSEAFF. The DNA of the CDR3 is TGTGCCAGCAGCTTTTTCAGTGAAGCTTTCTTT.